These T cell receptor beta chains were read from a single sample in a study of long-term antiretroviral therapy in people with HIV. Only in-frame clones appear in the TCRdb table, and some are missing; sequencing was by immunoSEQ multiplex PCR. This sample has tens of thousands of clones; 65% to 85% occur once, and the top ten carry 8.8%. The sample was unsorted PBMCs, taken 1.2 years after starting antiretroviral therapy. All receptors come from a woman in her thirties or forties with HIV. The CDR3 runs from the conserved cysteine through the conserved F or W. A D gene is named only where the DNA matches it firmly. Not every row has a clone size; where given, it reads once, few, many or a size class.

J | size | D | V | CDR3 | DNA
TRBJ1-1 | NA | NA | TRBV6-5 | CASSYGGYTEAFF | TGTGCCAGCAGTTATGGGGGCTATACTGAAGCTTTCTTT
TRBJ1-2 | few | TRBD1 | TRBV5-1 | CASSQTGTGPYGYTF | TGCGCCAGCAGCCAGACTGGGACAGGACCTTATGGCTACACCTTC
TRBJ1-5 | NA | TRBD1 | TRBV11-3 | CASSIFKIGQGDQPQHF | TGTGCCAGCAGCATTTTCAAAATTGGACAGGGTGATCAGCCCCAGCATTTT
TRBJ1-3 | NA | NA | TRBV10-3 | CAISEQASSGNTIYF | TGTGCCATCAGTGAACAGGCGAGCTCTGGAAACACCATATATTTT
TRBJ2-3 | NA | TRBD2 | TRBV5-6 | CASSFGTSNFRTQYF | TGTGCCAGCAGCTTCGGGACTAGTAATTTTCGTACGCAGTATTTT
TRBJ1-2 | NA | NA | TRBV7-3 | CASSQGPGYNYGYTF | TGTGCCAGCAGCCAAGGGCCGGGTTACAATTATGGCTACACCTTC
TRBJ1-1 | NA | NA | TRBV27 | CASSFQGGTEAFF | TGTGCCAGCAGTTTCCAGGGAGGCACTGAAGCTTTCTTT
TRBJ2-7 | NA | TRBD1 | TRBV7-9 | CASSSQGNAQYF | TGTGCCAGCAGCTCACAGGGGAATGCGCAGTACTTC
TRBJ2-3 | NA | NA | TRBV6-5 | CASSYSRSGADTQYF | TGTGCCAGCAGTTACTCGCGATCGGGGGCAGATACGCAGTATTTT
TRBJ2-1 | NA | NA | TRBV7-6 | CASSLGNEQFF | TGTGCCAGCAGCTTAGGCAATGAGCAGTTCTTC
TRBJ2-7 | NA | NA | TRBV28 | CASSSSTFSGGLWEQYF | TGTGCCAGCAGCTCCTCAACCTTTTCTGGGGGCCTGTGGGAGCAGTACTTC
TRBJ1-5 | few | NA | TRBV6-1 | CASSEDISQPQHF | TGTGCCAGCAGTGAAGATATTAGTCAGCCCCAGCATTTT
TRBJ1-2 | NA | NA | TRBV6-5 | CASSRPLAGDGYTF | TGTGCCAGCAGCAGGCCGCTTGCCGGCGATGGCTACACCTTC
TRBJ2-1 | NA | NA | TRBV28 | CASSLYWRGSSYNEQFF | TGTGCCAGCAGTTTATACTGGAGGGGAAGCTCCTACAATGAGCAGTTCTTC
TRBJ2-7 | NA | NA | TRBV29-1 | CSVLATSYEQYF | TGCAGCGTTCTAGCGACCTCCTACGAGCAGTACTTC
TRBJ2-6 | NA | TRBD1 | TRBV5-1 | CASSSPTPGQGSSGANVLTF | TGCGCCAGCAGCTCTCCGACACCGGGACAGGGGAGTTCTGGGGCCAACGTCCTGACTTTC
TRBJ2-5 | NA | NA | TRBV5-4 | CASSLKGAEETQYF | TGTGCCAGCAGCTTGAAGGGAGCGGAGGAGACCCAGTACTTC
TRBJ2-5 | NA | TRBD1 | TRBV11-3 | CASSQQGAQETQYF | TGTGCCAGCAGTCAACAGGGGGCCCAAGAGACCCAGTACTTC
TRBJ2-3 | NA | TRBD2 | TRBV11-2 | CASSKTSGVSTDTQYF | TGTGCCAGCAGCAAGACTAGCGGGGTGAGCACAGATACGCAGTATTTT
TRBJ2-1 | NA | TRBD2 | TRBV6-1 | CASSGGTINEQFF | TGTGCCAGCAGCGGTGGGACTATCAATGAGCAGTTCTTC
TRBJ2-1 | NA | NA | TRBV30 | CAWSRSLTIDEQFF | TGTGCCTGGAGCCGGAGCCTTACTATAGATGAGCAGTTCTTC
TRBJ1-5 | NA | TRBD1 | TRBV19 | CASSTTDRGQPQHF | TGTGCCAGTAGTACCACGGACAGGGGTCAGCCCCAGCATTTT
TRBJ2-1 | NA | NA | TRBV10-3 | CAISASPTGVDNEQFF | TGTGCCATCAGTGCCTCACCTACAGGAGTCGACAATGAGCAGTTCTTC
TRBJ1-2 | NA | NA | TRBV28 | CASSSWGYTF | TGTGCCAGCTCCTCCTGGGGCTACACCTTC
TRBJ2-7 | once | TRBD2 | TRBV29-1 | CSVEDGTSGDYEQYF | TGCAGCGTTGAAGATGGAACTAGCGGGGATTACGAGCAGTACTTC
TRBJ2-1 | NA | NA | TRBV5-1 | CASSASTGLIEQFF | TGCGCCAGCAGCGCCTCGACTGGCCTCATTGAGCAGTTCTTC
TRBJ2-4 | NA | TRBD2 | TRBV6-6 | CASLAGGGGIQYF | TGTGCCAGTCTAGCGGGAGGGGGAGGCATTCAGTACTTC
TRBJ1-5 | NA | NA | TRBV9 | CASSVATGANQPQHF | TGTGCCAGCAGCGTAGCGACAGGTGCGAATCAGCCCCAGCATTTT
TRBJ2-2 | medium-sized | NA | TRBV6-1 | CASQSPETGELFF | TGTGCCAGCCAGTCTCCGGAAACCGGGGAGCTGTTTTTT
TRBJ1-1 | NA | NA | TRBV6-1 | CASSDMTSGHTEAFF | TGTGCCAGCAGCGATATGACCTCAGGGCACACTGAAGCTTTCTTT
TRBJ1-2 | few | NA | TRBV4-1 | CASSQEAGVTRGYTF | TGCGCCAGCAGCCAAGAAGCAGGGGTGACTAGGGGCTACACCTTC
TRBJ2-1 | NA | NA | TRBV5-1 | CASSQDLRGVSAEQFF | TGCGCCAGCAGCCAGGACCTGCGGGGAGTTTCCGCTGAGCAGTTCTTC
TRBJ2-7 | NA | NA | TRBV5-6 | CASSLGSSYEQYF | TGTGCCAGCAGCTTGGGCAGCTCCTACGAGCAGTACTTC
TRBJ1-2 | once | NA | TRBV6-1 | CASIVNPGLGYGYTF | TGTGCCAGCATAGTAAACCCGGGCTTGGGGTATGGCTACACCTTC
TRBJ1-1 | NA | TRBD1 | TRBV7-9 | CASSPDRGREFTEAFF | TGTGCCAGCAGCCCCGACAGGGGGCGCGAATTCACTGAAGCTTTCTTT
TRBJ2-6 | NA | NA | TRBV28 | CASSLQLGGANVLTF | TGTGCCAGCAGTTTACAGCTAGGTGGGGCCAACGTCCTGACTTTC
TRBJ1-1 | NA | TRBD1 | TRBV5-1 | CASTRDSMNTEAFF | TGCGCCAGCACCCGGGACAGCATGAACACTGAAGCTTTCTTT
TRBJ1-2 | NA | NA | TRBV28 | CASSWEIYGYGYTF | TGTGCCAGCAGTTGGGAAATTTATGGCTATGGCTACACCTTC
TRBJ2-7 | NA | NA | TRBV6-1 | CASSQATGSYEQYF | TGTGCCAGCAGTCAAGCAACGGGCTCCTACGAGCAGTACTTC
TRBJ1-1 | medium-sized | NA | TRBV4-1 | CASSQGRGHTEAFF | TGCGCCAGCAGCCAAGGAAGGGGCCACACTGAAGCTTTCTTT
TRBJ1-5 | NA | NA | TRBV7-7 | CASSPGIDQPQHF | TGTGCCAGCAGCCCCGGAATAGATCAGCCCCAGCATTTT
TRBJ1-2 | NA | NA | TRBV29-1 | CSGFGNYGYTF | TGCAGCGGTTTCGGTAACTATGGCTACACCTTC
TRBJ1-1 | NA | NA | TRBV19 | CASQRGWNTEAFF | TGTGCCAGCCAAAGAGGGTGGAACACTGAAGCTTTCTTT
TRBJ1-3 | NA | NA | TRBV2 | CASSAMGTGNTIYF | TGTGCCAGCAGTGCAATGGGGACTGGAAACACCATATATTTT
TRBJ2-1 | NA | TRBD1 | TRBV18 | CASSPRTQGNNNEQFF | TGTGCCAGCTCACCACGCACACAGGGGAACAACAATGAGCAGTTCTTC
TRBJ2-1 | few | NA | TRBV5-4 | CASSLDRRNEQFF | TGTGCCAGCAGCTTGGACAGACGAAATGAGCAGTTCTTC
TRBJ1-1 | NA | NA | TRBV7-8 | CASGREAFF | TGTGCCAGCGGTCGTGAAGCTTTCTTT
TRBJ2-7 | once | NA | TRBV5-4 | CASSPGQRYEQYF | TGTGCCAGCAGCCCAGGACAGCGTTACGAGCAGTACTTC
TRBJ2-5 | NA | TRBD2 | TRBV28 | CASSLGTSGQETQYF | TGTGCCAGCAGTTTGGGAACTAGCGGCCAAGAGACCCAGTACTTC
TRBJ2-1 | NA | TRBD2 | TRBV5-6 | CASSGGGLASYNEQFF | TGTGCCAGCAGTGGGGGGGGACTAGCGTCCTACAATGAGCAGTTCTTC
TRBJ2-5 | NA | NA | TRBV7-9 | CASSLGGVETQYF | TGTGCCAGCAGCTTAGGGGGCGTGGAGACCCAGTACTTC
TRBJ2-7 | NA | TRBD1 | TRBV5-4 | CASSLAPTGANYEQYF | TGTGCCAGCAGCTTGGCTCCGACAGGGGCGAACTACGAGCAGTACTTC